Described below is a single T cell receptor beta chain sequence and its context. There is no known antigen for this receptor. There are no base qualities to consult, and no much larger clone falls within one base. The cysteine opens and the phenylalanine closes a CDR3 of 13 amino acids. The only DNA kept is the CDR3, 39 bases in frame from the first base. Ends trimmed: V by 3 bases, J by 6 bases; bases unmatched to a gene: 5. For CDR1 and CDR2, the germline V gene lists MDHEN and SYDVKM. At one collaborating source in Seattle, patients were enrolled during active infection and were followed longitudinally through the course of disease. Each collaborating institution followed its own protocols to collect whole blood in K2EDTA tubes. For TCRbeta analysis, collaborator samples were shipped as frozen whole blood, as isolated PBMCs, or as DNA extracted from either sample type. TCRbeta CDR3 regions were amplified from genomic DNA using the immunoSEQ Assay, a bias-controlled multiplex PCR. The published analysis was carried out like this. The number of nucleated cells in each sample was estimated by amplification of reference gene primers within the assay. Sequence reads were collapsed and filtered to measure the absolute abundance of every unique TCRbeta CDR3 rearrangement. For each sample, productive Simpson clonality was calculated by taking the square root of Simpson's diversity index across productive rearrangements. In its TCRdb copy, this immuneACCESS table keeps in-frame sequences only and misses some clones. Where compared with another copy, unresolved V genes explain less than half of these, and the others have no known cause. V, J and clone size were drawn from that table, and D and trimming were deduced from the DNA. The sample table lists about 180,000 clones, about three quarters of them with a count of one. 10% to 15% of the sample lies in the top ten.

This record comes from a study of blood T cell repertoires in COVID-19 (TCRdb year 2020). In the study overall: The collaborator samples originated in the United States, Italy and Spain and spanned the acute and convalescent phases of COVID-19. The prospective study material was composed of cDNA or gDNA derived from T cells, B-cell-depleted T cells, or PBMCs. Subjects who had been exposed to COVID-19, were actively infected with it, or had recovered from it provided the deeply sampled blood TCRbeta repertoires that made up the dataset. A freely available public database, intended as a resource for researchers studying the immune response to SARS-CoV-2, is where the repertoires were released. The samples were drawn from the first 160 participants of the ongoing ImmuneRACE study and from some 1,300 subjects provided by 6 global collaborators. The sample metadata nearly always contained a de-identified subject ID, COVID-19 status, age in years and sex. Where HLA class I and class II types were available, the types were taken from metadata supplied by the sample provider, not from assay-based typing. What the research found in general, with its limitations: The amount of clinical and demographic metadata varied by source and participant and was provided uncurated.

Rearrangement joined TRBV28 to TRBJ2-7, with TRBD2 matching 7 junction bases. Sequenced: peripheral blood. The TCR was taken from a woman aged 80 or older with COVID-19, enrolled during active disease. At the DNA level, the sequence is TGTGCCAGCAGTTTCGGCGGGAGCACCGAGCAGTACTTC. This sequence encodes CASSFGGSTEQYF.